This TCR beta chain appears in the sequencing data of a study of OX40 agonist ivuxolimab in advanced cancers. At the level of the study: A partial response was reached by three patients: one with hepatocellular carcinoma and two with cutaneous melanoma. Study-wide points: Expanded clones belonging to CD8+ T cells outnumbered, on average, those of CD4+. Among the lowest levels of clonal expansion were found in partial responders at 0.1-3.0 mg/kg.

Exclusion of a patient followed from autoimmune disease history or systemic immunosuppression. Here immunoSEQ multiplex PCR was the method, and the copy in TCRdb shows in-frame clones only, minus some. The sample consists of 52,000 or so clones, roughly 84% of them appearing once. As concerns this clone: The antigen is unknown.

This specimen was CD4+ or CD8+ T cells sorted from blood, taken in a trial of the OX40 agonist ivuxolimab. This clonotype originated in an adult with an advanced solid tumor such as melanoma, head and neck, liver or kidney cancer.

The DNA for the CDR3 is TGTGCCAGCAGCTCCCGACTAGCGGGAGGGCCCGGGGAGCTGTTTTTT. It translates to CASSSRLAGGPGELFF. The chain joins TRBV9 to TRBJ2-2; TRBD2 agrees at 14 bases. The CDR3 covers 16 residues. Germline V CDR1 and CDR2: SGDLS, YYNGEE. V dropped 4 bases and J dropped 6; count of bases not matched to a gene: 5.